The 10 T cell receptor beta chains listed next were all sequenced from one sample in a study of blood T cell repertoires in COVID-19. Assay used: immunoSEQ multiplex PCR; TCRdb lists only in-frame clones, some missing. The sample shows around 220,000 clones, 84% of them seen only once. Sample: PBMCs or T cells enriched from blood (not recorded which). The receptors originated from a woman aged 40 to 49 who had recovered from COVID-19.

The chain couples TRBV29-1 to TRBJ2-5, with a tentative D call TRBD2 (5 bases). V dropped 7 bases and J dropped 0 bases, with 12 bases sitting between them. Germline V gene lookup returns CDR1 SQVTM and CDR2 ANQGSEA. The CDR3 is 13 amino acids. The CDR3 reads CSARGINQETQYF. The DNA for the CDR3 is TGCAGCGCACGGGGAATCAACCAAGAGACCCAGTACTTC.

For the CDR3, the DNA is TGTGCCAGCAGCCAAGATGGTTCAGCGGCCCCCCAAGAGACCCAGTACTTC. Its translation: CASSQDGSAAPQETQYF. This chain links TRBV3-1 (or the pseudogene TRBV3-2) with TRBJ2-5; TRBD2 is a possible D gene (5 bases). V shed 0 bases and J shed 1 base, with 15 bases lying between them. The CDR3 has 17 amino acids. The V gene's germline CDR1 is LGHDT and CDR2 YNNKEL (reference sequence).

The chain combines TRBV6-2 or TRBV6-3 with TRBJ1-2; D is uncertain. Looked up from germline, CDR1 is MNHEY and CDR2 is SVGEGT. Trimming stripped 2 bases from V and 4 bases from J, with 11 bases between. The CDR3 length is 14 residues. The CDR3 here is CASSYTGVGYGYTF. CDR3 bases: TGTGCCAGCAGTTACACCGGGGTTGGCTATGGCTACACCTTC.

V usage is TRBV6-5 and J usage is TRBJ1-1, with D unresolved. The V end lost 5 bases, the J end lost 5 bases, and 9 bases lay between the germline ends. The CDR3 loop spans 12 amino acids. Per the germline V gene, CDR1 is MNHEY and CDR2 is SVGAGI. Written as DNA, the CDR3 is TGTGCCAGCAGTCCGCGTTTGACTGAAGCTTTCTTT. Translation: CASSPRLTEAFF.

The chain joins TRBV7-8 to TRBJ1-5, with D perhaps TRBD1 (5 bases). This CDR3 has 14 residues. Per germline, CDR1 SGHVS and CDR2 FQNEAQ. V was clipped by 5 bases and J by 7 bases, with 15 bases between them. Here the CDR3 DNA reads TGTGCCAGCAGCCAACGCCAGGGCGGCCAGCCCCAGCATTTT. Encoded protein: CASSQRQGGQPQHF.

The chain uses TRBV5-1 and TRBJ2-1; TRBD2 matches 10 bases. Looked up from germline, CDR1 is SGHRS and CDR2 is YFSETQ. The V gene end was trimmed by 4 bases and the J gene end by 4 bases; junction bases not matched to a gene: 8. The CDR3 consists of 16 residues. For the CDR3, the DNA is TGCGCCAGCAGCGGGCTAGCGGGAGCCACTTACAATGAGCAGTTCTTC. It encodes CASSGLAGATYNEQFF. The variable domain in full, completed from reference TRBV5-1 and TRBJ2-1, reads KAGVTQTPRYLIKTRGQQVTLSCSPISGHRSVSWYQQTPGQGLQFLFEYFSETQRNKGNFPGRFSGRQFSNSRSEMNVSTLELGDSALYLCASSGLAGATYNEQFFGPGTRLTVL.

The V call is TRBV11-3, the J call TRBJ1-5; D might be TRBD1 (5 bases). The germline CDR1 and CDR2 sequences are SGHNT and YENEEA. V was pared by 0 bases and J by 3 bases, with 15 bases between. The CDR3 sequence is 17 residues long. CDR3 sequence (DNA): TGTGCCAGCAGCTTAGATCTGGGGGGGGTCCACAATCAGCCCCAGCATTTT. This translates into CASSLDLGGVHNQPQHF. The full variable domain, completed using reference TRBV11-3 and TRBJ1-5, is EAGVVQSPRYKIIEKKQPVAFWCNPISGHNTLYWYLQNLGQGPELLIRYENEEAVDDSQLPKDRFSAERLKGVDSTLKIQPAELGDSAVYLCASSLDLGGVHNQPQHFGDGTRLSIL.

The V and J genes are TRBV30 and TRBJ2-7; 10 bases map to TRBD1. Germline trimming cut 5 bases from V and 5 bases from J; bases unmatched to any gene: 6. This CDR3 has 13 residues. Germline CDR1 is GTSNPN and CDR2 is SVGIG (reference sequence). The CDR3, as DNA: TGTGCCTGGGGGTGGACAGGGGGGGACGAGCAGTACTTC. It encodes CAWGWTGGDEQYF.

V gene TRBV24-1 combines with J gene TRBJ1-2; a weak D match, TRBD1 (6 bases). Germline V gene sequence: CDR1 KGHDR, CDR2 SFDVKD. Trimming removed 4 bases from V and 6 bases from J, with 14 bases in between. This CDR3 region has 14 residues. CDR3 sequence (DNA): TGTGCCACCAGTGACTCCGGACAGAGGGATGGCTACACCTTC. This sequence encodes CATSDSGQRDGYTF.

The rearrangement joins TRBV3-1 (or the pseudogene TRBV3-2) to TRBJ2-7; no clear D gene. V dropped 8 bases and J dropped 5 bases, with 16 bases sitting between them. Germline CDR1 is LGHDT and CDR2 is YNNKEL (reference sequence). The CDR3 is 13 residues long. The CDR3 is CASGDPVDNEQYF. The CDR3 region has the DNA TGTGCCAGCGGCGACCCCGTAGACAACGAGCAGTACTTC.